Presented here are 5 T cell receptor beta chains from one specimen sequenced in a study of T cells in women clearing cervical HPV infection. The assay was immunoSEQ multiplex PCR, and TCRdb's table has in-frame clones only and misses some. The sample totals about 41,000 clones. Input material: blood buffy coat. These TCRs come from a woman between 18 and 69 years old with a cervical HPV16 infection that either progressed to CIN3+ or cleared (not recorded which).

This CDR3 reads CASSGQGNYGYTF. The part of the CDR3 DNA that was read is TGTGCCAGTAGTGGACAGGGCAACTATGGC. This chain uses TRBV19 with TRBJ1-2, with TRBD1 identical over 8 bases. The read halts 3 residues ahead of the CDR3 end, with the missing end drawn from the germline J gene. CDR1 is LNHDA and CDR2 is SQIVND in the germline V gene (reference sequence). This CDR3 spans 13 amino acids. The J segment lost 2 bases and the V segment lost 5 bases, leaving 1 base of the junction unmatched.

Points on this clone: The CDR3 is cut off 3 residues early in the read; its end comes from the germline J gene. The rearrangement links TRBV7-3 to TRBJ2-1; no clear D gene. This CDR3 spans 14 amino acids. V lost 2 bases to trimming and J lost 1 base, with 6 bases between them. CDR1 SGHTA and CDR2 FQGTGA come from the germline V gene. This CDR3 is CASSLGQSYNEQFF. The sequenced part of the CDR3 DNA is TGTGCCAGCAGCTTAGGCCAATCCTACAATGAG.

To note about this clone: The observed sequence ends 3 residues before the CDR3 terminus, with the missing tail filled in from the germline J gene. The chain is built from TRBV7-8 and TRBJ1-5; 12 nucleotides align to TRBD1. Germline CDR1 is SGHVS and CDR2 is FQNEAQ. The length of the CDR3 is 16 residues. The J segment lost 7 bases and the V segment lost 1 base, leaving 5 bases of the junction unmatched. The CDR3 protein is CASSLEGQGARQPQHF. The sequenced part of the CDR3 DNA is TGTGCCAGCAGCTTAGAGGGACAGGGGGCGCGGCAGCCC.

As for this clone: The CDR3 end is not reached by the read, which stops 3 residues before it; the germline J gene fills it in. The chain links TRBV7-2 to TRBJ2-3; 12 nucleotides match TRBD2. The CDR3 is made up of 14 amino acids. The V segment lost 10 bases and the J segment 3 bases; nucleotides outside the gene matches: 5. Germline CDR1 is SGHTA and CDR2 is FQGNSA. This chain's CDR3 is CATLAGGRTDTQYF. The CDR3 DNA, read in part, is TGTGCCACCCTAGCGGGAGGGCGGACAGATACG. The variable domain in full, with the rest retrieved from reference TRBV7-2 and TRBJ2-3, is GAGVSQSPSNKVTEKGKDVELRCDPISGHTALYWYRQSLGQGLEFLIYFQGNSAPDKSGLPSDRFSAERTGGSVSTLTIQRTQQEDSAVYLCATLAGGRTDTQYFGPGTRLTVL.

On this clone itself: The read terminates 3 residues before the CDR3 end, so the remaining end is supplied by the germline J gene. V and J are TRBV7-2 and TRBJ2-2; no clear D gene. This CDR3 spans 15 amino acids. In germline, CDR1 is SGHTA, CDR2 FQGNSA. Deletions cut 7 bases from V and 0 bases from J, with 12 bases between. The CDR3 protein is CASTQTRANTGELFF. The part of the CDR3 DNA that was read is TGTGCCAGCACCCAAACCCGCGCGAACACCGGGGAG.